A single sample is the source of the 18 T cell receptor beta chains below, sequenced in a study of blood T cells in healthy people across ages. Then a second PCR, running roughly 7 to 11 cycles, was carried out with a sample-barcoded 5' primer and a J-beta primer mix. TCRdb redid the calling of the 5' RACE reads with MiXCR, one entry per CDR3 protein. The sample includes some 1.5 million distinct CDR3 sequences, roughly 28% of them seen just once. Sample: blood. The origin of the receptors is a woman in her 30s in good health.

Comments on this clonotype: The junction departs from germline at one end; a sequencing error may be responsible. J is TRBJ1-2 and V is TRBV10-3; D is unclear. This CDR3 has 12 amino acids. Per germline, CDR1 ENHRY and CDR2 SYGVKD. The CDR3 DNA sequence: TGTGCCGTCAGTCCCGGAACGCGGGGCTACACCTTC. This translates into CAVSPGTRGYTF.

V is TRBV15 and J is TRBJ2-7, with D possibly being TRBD2 (6 bases). CDR3 length equals 15 residues. Germline loops: CDR1 LNHNV, CDR2 YYDKDF (reference sequence). Trimming left V 0 bases short and J 2 bases short, with 11 bases between. Written as DNA, the CDR3 is TGTGCCACCAGCAGAGATTATGCGGGACCCTACGAGCAGTACTTC. Translated: CATSRDYAGPYEQYF.

This rearrangement joins TRBV28 to TRBJ2-2; 7 bases are shared with TRBD1. Germline V gene lookup returns CDR1 MDHEN and CDR2 SYDVKM. The V gene end was trimmed by 1 base and the J gene end by 5 bases; junction bases not matched to a gene: 10. The CDR3 sequence is 17 residues long. CDR3 nucleotide sequence: TGTGCCAGCAGTTTATCCACTCTAACAGGGGATACCGGGGAGCTGTTTTTT. It is translated as CASSLSTLTGDTGELFF.

This clonotype was counted only a few times. The chain is built from TRBV10-3 and TRBJ2-7, with 11 bases that match TRBD2. The J segment lost 3 bases and the V segment lost 6 bases, leaving 7 bases of the junction unmatched. This CDR3 has 15 residues. Germline V gene data show CDR1 as ENHRY and CDR2 as SYGVKD. Here the CDR3 DNA reads TGTGCCATCAGCCCGGGACTAGCGGAAGACTACGAGCAGTACTTC. Translating it yields CAISPGLAEDYEQYF.

This clonotype was seen more than once but under ten times. This chain connects TRBV27 to TRBJ2-7; D is possibly TRBD1 (5 bases). V was trimmed by 6 bases and J by 4 bases, leaving 22 bases between them. The CDR3 runs 16 residues. CDR1 and CDR2 from the germline V gene are MNHEY and SMNVEV (reference sequence). CDR3 amino acids: CASRPNQGARPYEQYF. Written as DNA, the CDR3 is TGTGCCAGCAGACCAAACCAGGGTGCCCGTCCTTACGAGCAGTACTTC.

This clonotype was picked up a small number of times. The chain uses TRBV9 and TRBJ1-2, with D tentatively TRBD1 (6 bases). The CDR3 is 13 residues long. Germline CDR1 SGDLS, CDR2 YYNGEE. V shed 6 bases and J shed 4 bases, with 13 bases lying between them. The CDR3 here is CASTAQGGYGYTF. CDR3 sequence (DNA): TGTGCCAGCACCGCACAGGGTGGCTATGGCTACACCTTC.

The chain has TRBV5-1 and TRBJ2-1; 9 positions agree with TRBD2. Germline V gene data show CDR1 as SGHRS and CDR2 as YFSETQ. The CDR3 has 17 residues. Trimming removed 0 bases from V and 1 base from J; junction bases left unmatched: 5. CDR3 in DNA: TGCGCCAGCAGCTTGGGAAATAGCGGGGGATCCTACAATGAGCAGTTCTTC. Protein: CASSLGNSGGSYNEQFF.

This clonotype was recorded a few times. V usage is TRBV10-3 and J usage is TRBJ2-3, with 7 bases identical to TRBD1. Losses at the gene ends were 2 bases for V and 4 bases for J; bases not matched to a gene: 3. Per the germline V gene, CDR1 is ENHRY and CDR2 is SYGVKD. The CDR3 has 14 amino acids. CDR3 loop: CAISEDRASDTQYF. The CDR3 nucleotides read TGTGCCATCAGTGAGGACAGGGCCTCAGATACGCAGTATTTT.

With respect to this clonotype: With a much larger clone just one base away, this may be a read error. Here the CDR3 omits its conserved ending phenylalanine or tryptophan, so a read error is the likely source. V usage is TRBV20-1 and J usage is TRBJ2-7, with D tentatively TRBD1 (6 bases). Trimming shortened V by 0 bases and J by 2 bases, and 17 bases separated the two germline ends. This CDR3 comprises 16 residues. CDR1 and CDR2 from the germline V gene are DFQATT and SNEGSKA (reference sequence). The CDR3 loop is CSARDRRTVGPYEQYS. In DNA form, the CDR3 reads TGCAGTGCTAGAGATCGTAGGACAGTGGGACCCTACGAGCAGTACTCC.

This clonotype was counted a few times. The V call is TRBV28, the J call TRBJ2-7; 7 nucleotides agree with TRBD1. The CDR3 is 14 residues long. The germline V gene encodes CDR1 MDHEN and CDR2 SYDVKM. Trimming removed 9 bases from V and 2 bases from J; junction bases left unmatched: 10. CDR3 in DNA: TGTGCCAGTTTTGGGACAGCTTTAACCTACGAGCAGTACTTC. It yields the protein CASFGTALTYEQYF.

This clonotype has only a few counts. The rearrangement links TRBV4-3 to TRBJ2-3; D is undetermined. This CDR3 comprises 13 residues. Trimming shortened V by 5 bases and J by 4 bases, and 10 bases separated the two germline ends. The germline V gene has CDR1 LGHNA and CDR2 YSLEER. The CDR3 nucleotides are TGCGCCAGCAGCACCAGTACCGCAGATACGCAGTATTTT. Its translation: CASSTSTADTQYF.

V usage is TRBV7-2 and J usage is TRBJ2-4; D uncertain. Germline CDR1 and CDR2: SGHTA and FQGNSA. V lost 1 base, J lost 13 bases, and 23 bases lay in between. The CDR3 extends over 16 amino acids. The CDR3 loop reads CASSLEARLRNNEQYF. The CDR3 coding sequence is TGTGCCAGCAGCTTAGAAGCCCGCCTCCGGAACAATGAGCAGTACTTC. Based on the CDR3 plus reference TRBV7-2 and TRBJ2-4, the full variable domain is GAGVSQSPSNKVTEKGKDVELRCDPISGHTALYWYRQSLGQGLEFLIYFQGNSAPDKSGLPSDRFSAERTGGSVSTLTIQRTQQEDSAVYLCASSLEARLRNNEQYFGAGTRLSVL.

The J gene is TRBJ2-1, the V gene TRBV3-1; D is unclear. V was shortened by 1 base and J by 7 bases, with 14 bases between the two germline ends. Germline CDR1 reads LGHDT; CDR2 reads YNNKEL (reference sequence). The CDR3 runs 15 residues. The CDR3 protein is CASSQARNDRNEQFF. CDR3 sequence (DNA): TGTGCCAGCAGCCAAGCTAGGAACGACCGAAATGAGCAGTTCTTC.

Concerning this clonotype: With a much larger clone just one base away, this may be a read error. The rearrangement links TRBV12-3 or TRBV12-4 to TRBJ2-5, with a tentative D call TRBD2 (6 bases). Trimming stripped 4 bases from V and 11 bases from J, with 20 bases between. The CDR3 sequence is 14 residues long. This CDR3 is CASSSGTRDLKQYF. The CDR3 nucleotides are TGTGCCAGCAGTTCTGGGACCAGGGACTTGAAGCAGTACTTC.

V is TRBV3-1 and J is TRBJ2-1; 7 bases agree with TRBD2. This CDR3 contains 17 residues. The junction had 7 bases not matched to a gene; V was cut back by 1 base and J by 1 base. Germline V gene lookup returns CDR1 LGHDT and CDR2 YNNKEL (reference sequence). In DNA, the CDR3 is TGTGCCAGCAGCCAAGGATGGCGGGGGACGTCCTACAATGAGCAGTTCTTC. Translation gives CASSQGWRGTSYNEQFF.

For this clonotype: It may be a read error: a sequence one base away is much more abundant. This sequence joins TRBV7-2 and TRBJ2-1; 8 nucleotides agree with TRBD1. This CDR3 spans 13 amino acids. CDR1 and CDR2 (germline): SGHTA, FQGNSA. V lost 4 bases and J lost 10; bases outside the gene matches: 6. The CDR3 region has the DNA TGTGCCAGCAGCTCGCTGACAGGGGTAGAGCAGTTCTTC. Translation: CASSSLTGVEQFF.

This chain connects TRBV5-1 to TRBJ2-5; D is perhaps TRBD2 (6 bases). Germline V CDR1 and CDR2: SGHRS, YFSETQ. V was cut by 0 bases and J by 2 bases, with 14 bases left in between. The CDR3 totals 16 residues. This CDR3 is CASSLVGGVPQETQYF. In nucleotides, the CDR3 is TGCGCCAGCAGCTTGGTAGGAGGGGTGCCGCAAGAGACCCAGTACTTC. The full variable domain, its missing parts supplied by reference TRBV5-1 and TRBJ2-5, is KAGVTQTPRYLIKTRGQQVTLSCSPISGHRSVSWYQQTPGQGLQFLFEYFSETQRNKGNFPGRFSGRQFSNSRSEMNVSTLELGDSALYLCASSLVGGVPQETQYFGPGTRLLVL.

This clonotype has more than one count but fewer than ten. J is TRBJ2-5 and V is TRBV4-1; D remains unclear. The CDR3 runs to 13 residues. Looked up from germline, CDR1 is MGHRA and CDR2 is YSYEKL. V was trimmed by 0 bases and J by 6 bases, leaving 8 bases between them. The CDR3 DNA follows: TGCGCCAGCAGCCAAGATCTGGCGAAGACCCAGTACTTC. Amino acid sequence: CASSQDLAKTQYF.